The 22 T cell receptor beta chains below were found in one sample sequenced in a study of shared clonotypes between healthy human individuals. The table came from immunoSEQ multiplex PCR; TCRdb's copy has only in-frame clones and leaves some out. The data hold approximately 710,000 clones, with roughly 91% observed a single time. Sequences were obtained from memory CD8+ T cells from PBMCs. Indicated subset: CD45RO+ cells pooled with CCR7-negative TemRA cells. These receptors were collected from a man aged 18 to 30 in good health. Some clones in this sample may be carry-over from other donors' samples.

The chain couples TRBV7-8 to TRBJ2-1, with D perhaps matching TRBD2 (5 bases). The CDR3 runs 15 residues. The V end was cut by 5 bases, the J end by 0 bases, with 11 bases between. The germline CDR1 and CDR2 sequences are SGHVS and FQNEAQ. The CDR3 protein is CASSLKEVSYNEQFF. For the CDR3, the DNA is TGTGCCAGCAGCCTAAAGGAGGTCTCCTACAATGAGCAGTTCTTC.

The chain carries TRBV7-3 and TRBJ2-1; 7 bases are a match to TRBD2. V shed 3 bases, J shed 8 bases, and the junction held 7 bases outside the gene matches. Germline-derived CDR1 and CDR2 are SGHTA and FQGTGA. CDR3 length: 14 residues. The DNA for the CDR3 is TGTGCCAGCAGCTTTGGCGGGAGAACGTATGAGCAGTTCTTC. Translation gives CASSFGGRTYEQFF.

The chain employs TRBV5-1 and TRBJ2-7; D is ambiguous. V was cut by 6 bases and J by 1 base, with 20 bases left in between. Germline assignment: CDR1 SGHRS and CDR2 YFSETQ. The CDR3 consists of 16 residues. CDR3 sequence reads: CASTQGWSAYSYEQYF. CDR3 DNA sequence: TGCGCCAGCACCCAAGGTTGGTCAGCGTATTCCTACGAGCAGTACTTC. The variable domain in full, with the rest retrieved from reference TRBV5-1 and TRBJ2-7, is KAGVTQTPRYLIKTRGQQVTLSCSPISGHRSVSWYQQTPGQGLQFLFEYFSETQRNKGNFPGRFSGRQFSNSRSEMNVSTLELGDSALYLCASTQGWSAYSYEQYFGPGTRLTVT.

This chain links TRBV19 with TRBJ2-7; D is uncertain. V lost 0 bases and J lost 3, with 9 bases in between. This CDR3 has 14 residues. From germline, CDR1 is LNHDA and CDR2 SQIVND (reference sequence). CDR3 loop: CASSIEADNYEQYF. Written as DNA, the CDR3 is TGTGCCAGTAGTATAGAGGCAGACAACTACGAGCAGTACTTC.

Comment on this clone: The sample has other DNA sequences that encode this CDR3 too. The chain carries TRBV9 and TRBJ2-7, with no clear D. This CDR3 has 14 amino acids. Trimming took off 0 bases at V and 0 bases at J, with 7 bases between the two ends. The germline gives CDR1 SGDLS, CDR2 YYNGEE. The CDR3 region has the DNA TGTGCCAGCAGCGTAGGGTATAGCTCCTACGAGCAGTACTTC. Its protein is CASSVGYSSYEQYF.

This sequence joins TRBV10-3 and TRBJ1-1; 8 bases agree with TRBD1. The germline V gene encodes CDR1 ENHRY and CDR2 SYGVKD. Trimming at V came to 3 bases and at J to 4 bases, leaving 7 bases not matched to a gene. The CDR3 loop spans 15 amino acids. The CDR3 DNA sequence: TGTGCCATCAGTGACCCGACAGGGGTTGGCACTGAAGCTTTCTTT. It codes for CAISDPTGVGTEAFF.

The chain carries TRBV2 and TRBJ2-4; D may be TRBD1 (6 bases). V was pared by 8 bases and J by 0 bases, with 8 bases between. The CDR3 has 13 residues. Germline CDR1 SNHLY, CDR2 FYNNEI. This CDR3 reads CASHRVAKNIQYF. CDR3 bases: TGTGCCAGCCACAGGGTAGCCAAAAACATTCAGTACTTC.

The genes are TRBV9 and TRBJ2-7, with 9 bases lining up with TRBD2. The CDR3 runs 17 residues. Trimming took 4 bases from V and 0 from J; bases not matched to a gene: 11. Germline CDR1 SGDLS, CDR2 YYNGEE. As DNA, the CDR3 is TGTGCCAGCAGCCAGTCGCGGGAGGGCCCTGGCTCCTACGAGCAGTACTTC. Its protein is CASSQSREGPGSYEQYF.

The chain couples TRBV5-1 to TRBJ2-7; 10 bases align to TRBD2. Losses at the gene ends were 0 bases for V and 9 bases for J; bases not matched to a gene: 6. The CDR3 extends over 14 amino acids. Germline CDR1 SGHRS, CDR2 YFSETQ. CDR3 region: CASSLGLAGEGQYF. The CDR3 DNA sequence: TGCGCCAGCAGCTTGGGTCTAGCGGGAGAAGGGCAGTACTTC.

This chain joins TRBV9 and TRBJ1-2; D call uncertain. V was pared by 1 base and J by 2 bases, with 15 bases between. Germline V lookup: CDR1 SGDLS, CDR2 YYNGEE. The CDR3 contains 16 residues. The CDR3 bases are TGTGCCAGCAGCGTACTCCCGGTGAACCGAAACTATGGCTACACCTTC. Translation gives CASSVLPVNRNYGYTF.

The rearrangement links TRBV19 to TRBJ2-3; D is ambiguous. CDR1 and CDR2 (germline): LNHDA, SQIVND (reference sequence). The CDR3 has 16 residues. V was clipped by 5 bases and J by 0 bases, with 15 bases between them. The CDR3: CASSYPSGYSTDTQYF. The CDR3 DNA follows: TGTGCCAGTAGTTACCCATCAGGATATAGCACAGATACGCAGTATTTT.

V is TRBV6-5 and J is TRBJ2-7, with 7 bases aligning to TRBD2. In germline, CDR1 is MNHEY, CDR2 SVGAGI. V lost 7 bases and J lost 1; bases outside the gene matches: 7. This CDR3 is 14 amino acids long. CDR3 protein: CASTLGRGSYEQYF. The CDR3 DNA is TGTGCCAGCACCCTTGGGCGGGGGTCCTACGAGCAGTACTTC.

The chain is built from TRBV27 and TRBJ2-7; 8 bases fit TRBD2. Germline assignment: CDR1 MNHEY and CDR2 SMNVEV (reference sequence). The junction had 13 bases not matched to a gene; V was cut back by 5 bases and J by 4 bases. CDR3 length: 16 amino acids. CDR3: CASSPTTGTSPYEQYF. The DNA of the CDR3 is TGTGCCAGCAGTCCGACAACCGGGACTAGTCCTTACGAGCAGTACTTC.

The J gene is TRBJ2-1, the V gene TRBV19; 7 bases line up with TRBD2. This CDR3 has 15 amino acids. Germline V gene lookup returns CDR1 LNHDA and CDR2 SQIVND (reference sequence). J was trimmed by 0 bases and V by 4 bases; bases with no gene match: 3. Written as DNA, the CDR3 is TGTGCCAGTAGTACCCTAGCGGTCTCCTACAATGAGCAGTTCTTC. This codes for CASSTLAVSYNEQFF. Full variable domain (remainder filled in from reference TRBV19 and TRBJ2-1): DGGITQSPKYLFRKEGQNVTLSCEQNLNHDAMYWYRQDPGQGLRLIYYSQIVNDFQKGDIAEGYSVSREKKESFPLTVTSAQKNPTAFYLCASSTLAVSYNEQFFGPGTRLTVL.

This chain connects TRBV21-1 to TRBJ1-2. TRBV21-1 is marked as a pseudogene. The CDR3 sequence is 13 residues long. The CDR3 DNA follows: TGTGCCAGCAGCAGCGGGCAGGGCACAGGCTACACCTTC. Its protein product is CASSSGQGTGYTF.

This clone appeared once. The chain is built from TRBV4-2 and TRBJ2-1; D is possibly TRBD1 (6 bases). The ends were cut back, 1 base at V and 9 bases at J, with 10 bases in the middle. Germline assignment: CDR1 LGHNA and CDR2 YNFKEQ. This CDR3 is 13 amino acids long. The CDR3 spells CASSQVKGGEQFF. CDR3 DNA: TGTGCCAGCAGCCAAGTTAAAGGGGGTGAGCAGTTCTTC.

V is TRBV18 and J is TRBJ2-1; D is possibly TRBD2 (5 bases). V was pared by 0 bases and J by 6 bases, with 6 bases between. Germline CDR1 KGHSH, CDR2 LQKENI. The CDR3 loop spans 13 amino acids. The DNA for the CDR3 is TGTGCCAGCTCACCACCAGCGGCCAATGAGCAGTTCTTC. It is translated as CASSPPAANEQFF.

V and J are TRBV27 and TRBJ2-5, with D possibly TRBD1 on 5 matching bases. The CDR3 runs to 17 residues. Trimming left V 5 bases short and J 2 bases short, with 21 bases between. Per germline, CDR1 MNHEY and CDR2 SMNVEV (reference sequence). The CDR3 DNA follows: TGTGCCAGCAGTCGTTGGCCTGACAGTTTCAAGCAAGAGACCCAGTACTTC. Protein: CASSRWPDSFKQETQYF.

The chain joins TRBV7-3 to TRBJ2-7, with 7 positions matching TRBD1. The CDR3 runs 16 residues. Unmatched junction bases numbered 6, after V lost 0 bases and J lost 1 base. The germline V gene encodes CDR1 SGHTA and CDR2 FQGTGA. CDR3 bases: TGTGCCAGCAGCTTAACGGAGAGGACAGGATCCTACGAGCAGTACTTC. Its translation: CASSLTERTGSYEQYF. The variable domain in full, completed from reference TRBV7-3 and TRBJ2-7, reads GAGVSQTPSNKVTEKGKYVELRCDPISGHTALYWYRQSLGQGPEFLIYFQGTGAADDSGLPNDRFFAVRPEGSVSTLKIQRTERGDSAVYLCASSLTERTGSYEQYFGPGTRLTVT.

This rearrangement joins TRBV15 to TRBJ1-4; unclear D gene. Per the germline V gene, CDR1 is LNHNV and CDR2 is YYDKDF (reference sequence). Trimming pared 5 bases from V and 0 bases from J, leaving 10 bases between. This CDR3 has 15 residues. CDR3 nucleotides: TGTGCCACCAGCCCTAGTCGCGCAACTAATGAAAAACTGTTTTTT. Protein: CATSPSRATNEKLFF.

The J gene is TRBJ2-3, the V gene TRBV7-8; D may match TRBD1 or TRBD2 (5 bases each). Trimming took off 8 bases at V and 5 bases at J, with 20 bases between the two ends. This CDR3 contains 15 residues. The germline V gene has CDR1 SGHVS and CDR2 FQNEAQ. Written as DNA, the CDR3 is TGTGCCAGCGGGGATAAAGAGGGGTGGGAAGATACGCAGTATTTT. Encoded protein: CASGDKEGWEDTQYF. The whole variable domain, filled in from reference TRBV7-8 and TRBJ2-3, reads GAGVSQSPRYKVAKRGQDVALRCDPISGHVSLFWYQQALGQGPEFLTYFQNEAQLDKSGLPSDRFFAERPEGSVSTLKIQRTQQEDSAVYLCASGDKEGWEDTQYFGPGTRLTVL.

This sequence joins TRBV11-2 and TRBJ1-2; 7 bases are a match to TRBD1. Looked up from germline, CDR1 is SGHAT and CDR2 is FQNNGV. Unmatched junction bases numbered 8, after V lost 5 bases and J lost 5 bases. The CDR3 is 14 amino acids. DNA for the CDR3: TGTGCCAGCAGCGATAACAGGGGTGTATATGGCTACACCTTC. Translating gives CASSDNRGVYGYTF.